This TCR beta chain was identified in a study of blood T cell repertoires in COVID-19 (dated by TCRdb to 2020 to 2021). Background for the entire study: Samples from collaborators originated in the United States, Italy and Spain and spanned both the acute and convalescent phases of COVID-19. Where available, HLA class I and class II types were obtained from metadata supplied by the sample provider rather than from assay-based typing. Subjects who had been exposed to COVID-19, were actively infected with it, or had recovered from it provided the deeply sampled blood TCRbeta repertoires that made up the dataset. The samples were drawn from the first 160 participants of the ongoing ImmuneRACE study and from 950 to 1,500 subjects provided by 6 global collaborators. A freely available public database, intended as a resource for researchers studying the immune response to SARS-CoV-2, is where the repertoires were released. Nearly every sample came with metadata listing a de-identified subject ID, COVID-19 status, age in years and sex. The material from the prospective study consisted of cDNA or gDNA derived from T cells, B-cell-depleted T cells, or PBMCs.

In the germline V gene, CDR1 corresponds to SNHLY and CDR2 to FYNNEI. Measured from the cysteine to the phenylalanine, the CDR3 is 17 residues long. Kept here is only the CDR3 DNA, which spans 51 bases and is read in frame from base 1. After removal of 7 bases from V and 0 bases from J, the junction retains 10 bases not matched to a gene. Notes on this clone: Its antigen has not been determined. No base quality values were provided; no much bigger clone lies one nucleotide off.

TCRbeta CDR3 regions were amplified from genomic DNA by means of the immunoSEQ Assay, a bias-controlled multiplex PCR. Per the source publication's procedure: The number of nucleated cells in each sample was estimated by amplification of reference gene primers within the assay. To quantify the absolute abundance of each unique TCRbeta CDR3 rearrangement, sequence reads were collapsed and filtered. For each sample, productive Simpson clonality was calculated as the square root of Simpson's diversity index across productive rearrangements. What TCRdb holds here is the immuneACCESS table cut down to in-frame rearrangements. Part of the clones is not present; checked against another copy, under half of the missing clones reflect an unresolved V gene, and the others are unexplained. V and J calls plus clone size are reproduced from that table; the DNA served to infer D and trimming. This sample holds 150,000 to 180,000 clones; roughly 80% were observed only once. The biggest ten clones account for approximately 1.8% of the sample.

The collaborating institutions used their own protocols to collect whole blood in K2EDTA tubes. For TCRbeta analysis, collaborators shipped samples as frozen whole blood, isolated PBMCs, or DNA extracted from either of those sample types. The research as a whole found: How much clinical and demographic metadata was included differed by source and by participant, and the metadata was provided uncurated.

The clonotype comes from a man at least 80 years old with acute or convalescent COVID-19. Recombination joined TRBV2 with TRBJ2-5, with 11 middle bases fitting TRBD2. Material: peripheral blood. The DNA sequence is given as TGTGCCAGCACTCGGGCCTCTAGCGGGGGGAACCAAGAGACCCAGTACTTC. The encoded protein is CASTRASSGGNQETQYF.